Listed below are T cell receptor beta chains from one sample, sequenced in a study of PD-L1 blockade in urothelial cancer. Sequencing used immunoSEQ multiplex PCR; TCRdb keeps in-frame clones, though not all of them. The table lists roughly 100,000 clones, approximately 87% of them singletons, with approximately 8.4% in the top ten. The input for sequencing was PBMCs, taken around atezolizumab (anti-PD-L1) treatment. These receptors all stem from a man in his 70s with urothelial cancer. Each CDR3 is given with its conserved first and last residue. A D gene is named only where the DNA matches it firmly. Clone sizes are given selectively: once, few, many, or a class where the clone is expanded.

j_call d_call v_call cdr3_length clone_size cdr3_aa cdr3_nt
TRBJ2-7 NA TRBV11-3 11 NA CASSKEGEQYF TGTGCCAGCAGCAAGGAGGGCGAGCAGTACTTC
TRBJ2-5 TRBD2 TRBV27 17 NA CASSSYGTSGRRETQYF TGTGCCAGCAGTTCCTACGGGACTAGCGGGAGAAGAGAGACCCAGTACTTC
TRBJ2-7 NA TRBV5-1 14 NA CASSSADSSYEQYF TGCGCCAGCAGCTCGGCGGACAGCTCCTACGAGCAGTACTTC
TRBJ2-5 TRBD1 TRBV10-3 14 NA CAISGRTGARTQYF TGTGCCATCAGTGGGCGGACAGGGGCGAGGACCCAGTACTTC
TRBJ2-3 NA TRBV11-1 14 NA CASSLGSRADTQYF TGTGCCAGCAGCTTGGGGTCCAGGGCTGATACGCAGTATTTT
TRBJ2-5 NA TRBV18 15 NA CASSPDFQQVETQYF TGTGCCAGCTCACCAGACTTCCAGCAAGTAGAGACCCAGTACTTC
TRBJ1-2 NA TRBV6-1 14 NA CASSEFGTSYGYTF TGTGCCAGCAGTGAATTCGGGACATCCTATGGCTACACCTTC
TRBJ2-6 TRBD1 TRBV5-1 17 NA CASSLPQGFSGANVLTF TGCGCCAGCAGCTTACCACAGGGGTTCTCTGGGGCCAACGTCCTGACTTTC
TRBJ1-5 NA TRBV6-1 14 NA CASSEVVEGQPQHF TGTGCCAGCAGTGAGGTAGTAGAGGGACAGCCCCAGCATTTT
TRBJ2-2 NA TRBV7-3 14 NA CASSPIAETGELFF TGTGCCAGCAGCCCGATAGCGGAGACCGGGGAGCTGTTTTTT
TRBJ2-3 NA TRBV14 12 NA CASSQVLFTQYF TGTGCCAGCAGCCAAGTACTCTTTACGCAGTATTTT
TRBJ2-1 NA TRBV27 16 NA CASRTIGGRSYNEQFF TGTGCCAGCAGAACGATCGGGGGTCGGTCCTACAATGAGCAGTTCTTC
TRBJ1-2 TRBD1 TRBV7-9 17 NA CASSTRIYRDRDYGYTF TGTGCCAGCAGCACGAGGATTTACCGGGACAGGGATTATGGCTACACCTTC
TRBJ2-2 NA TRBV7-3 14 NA CATSQADNTGELFF TGTGCCACTAGCCAAGCGGACAACACCGGGGAGCTGTTTTTT
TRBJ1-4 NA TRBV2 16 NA CASSQGRRENNEKLFF TGTGCCAGCAGCCAAGGAAGGCGGGAAAATAATGAAAAACTGTTTTTT
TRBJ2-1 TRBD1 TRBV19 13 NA CASSIQGAIEQFF TGTGCCAGCTCAATTCAGGGGGCCATAGAGCAGTTCTTC
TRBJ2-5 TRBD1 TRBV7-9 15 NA CASSLVAGGEETQYF TGTGCCAGCAGCTTAGTCGCAGGGGGCGAGGAGACCCAGTACTTC
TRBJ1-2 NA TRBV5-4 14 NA CASSLAPDHYGYTF TGTGCCAGCAGCTTGGCCCCAGATCACTATGGCTACACCTTC
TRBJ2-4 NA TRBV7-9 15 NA CASSWEGGGKNIQYF TGTGCCAGCAGCTGGGAGGGAGGGGGTAAAAACATTCAGTACTTC
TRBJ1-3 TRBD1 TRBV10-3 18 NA CAIYGGQGAEVSGNTIYF TGTGCCATCTACGGAGGACAGGGGGCGGAAGTATCTGGAAACACCATATATTTT
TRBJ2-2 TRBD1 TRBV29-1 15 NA CSVYGTGGAAGELFF TGCAGCGTATACGGGACAGGGGGCGCAGCCGGGGAGCTGTTTTTT
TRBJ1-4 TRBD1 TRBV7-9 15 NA CASSLSGTGDEKLFF TGTGCCAGCAGCTTATCCGGGACAGGGGACGAAAAACTGTTTTTT
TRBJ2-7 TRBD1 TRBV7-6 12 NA CASSSTGAEQYF TGTGCCAGCAGTTCAACAGGGGCCGAGCAGTACTTC
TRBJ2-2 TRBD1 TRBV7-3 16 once CASSLTDRGRTGELFF TGTGCCAGCAGCTTAACGGACAGGGGGAGGACCGGGGAGCTGTTTTTT
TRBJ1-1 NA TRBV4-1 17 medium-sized CASSQEPGNPMNTEAFF TGCGCCAGCAGCCAAGAACCAGGGAATCCCATGAACACTGAAGCTTTCTTT
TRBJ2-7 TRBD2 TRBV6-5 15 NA CASSSLAVGRDEQYF TGTGCCAGCAGTTCACTAGCGGTGGGGAGGGACGAGCAGTACTTC
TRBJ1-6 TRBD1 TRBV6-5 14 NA CASRRTGVGSPLHF TGTGCCAGCAGGAGGACAGGAGTTGGTTCACCCCTCCACTTT
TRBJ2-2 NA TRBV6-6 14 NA CASRESTGPGELFF TGTGCCAGCAGGGAAAGCACAGGCCCCGGGGAGCTGTTTTTT
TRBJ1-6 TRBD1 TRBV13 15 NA CASSSGTGGRSPLHF TGTGCCAGCAGCTCCGGGACAGGGGGGCGGTCACCCCTCCACTTT
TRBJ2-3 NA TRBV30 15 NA CAWSPMVRVADTQYF TGTGCCTGGAGCCCCATGGTGAGGGTGGCAGATACGCAGTATTTT
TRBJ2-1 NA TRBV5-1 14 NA CASSLQGLGNEQFF TGCGCCAGCAGCTTACAGGGCCTAGGCAATGAGCAGTTCTTC
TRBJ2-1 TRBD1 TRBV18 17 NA CASSSDPRDRGGNEQFF TGTGCCAGCTCATCCGACCCCCGGGACAGGGGGGGCAATGAGCAGTTCTTC
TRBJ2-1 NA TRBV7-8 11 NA CASSPYNEQFF TGTGCCAGCAGCCCTTACAATGAGCAGTTCTTC
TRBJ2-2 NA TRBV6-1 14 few CASSRGGETGELFF TGTGCCAGCAGTAGGGGGGGTGAGACCGGGGAGCTGTTTTTT
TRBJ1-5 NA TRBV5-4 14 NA CASSHGQRNQPQHF TGTGCCAGCAGTCATGGACAGCGCAATCAGCCCCAGCATTTT
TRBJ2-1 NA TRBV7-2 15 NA CASSLAVSSYNEQFF TGTGCCAGCAGCTTAGCGGTGAGCTCCTACAATGAGCAGTTCTTC
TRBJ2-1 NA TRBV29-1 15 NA CSVEEGLGNHNEQFF TGCAGCGTTGAAGAAGGGCTCGGGAACCACAATGAGCAGTTCTTC
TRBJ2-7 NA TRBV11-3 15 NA CASSSPFSGVYEQYF TGTGCCAGCAGCTCACCTTTTTCCGGGGTCTACGAGCAGTACTTC
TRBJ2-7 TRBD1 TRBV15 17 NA CATSRDSVGTGSHEQYF TGTGCCACCAGCAGAGACAGTGTCGGGACAGGGTCACACGAGCAGTACTTC
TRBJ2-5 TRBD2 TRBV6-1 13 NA CASIRTSGETQYF TGTGCCAGCATTCGGACTAGCGGAGAGACCCAGTACTTC
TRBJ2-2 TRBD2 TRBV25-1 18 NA CASSHAGLAGGHTGELFF TGTGCCAGCAGCCATGCCGGACTAGCGGGAGGGCACACCGGGGAGCTGTTTTTT
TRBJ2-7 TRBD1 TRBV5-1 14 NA CASSYRDRDHEQYF TGCGCCAGCAGCTACCGGGACAGGGACCACGAGCAGTACTTC
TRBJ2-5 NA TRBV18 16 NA CASSPPRGANQETQYF TGTGCCAGCTCACCACCCCGGGGGGCCAACCAAGAGACCCAGTACTTC
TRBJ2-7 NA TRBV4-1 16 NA CASSQTPGEPSYEQYF TGCGCCAGCAGCCAAACGCCGGGAGAACCCTCCTACGAGCAGTACTTC
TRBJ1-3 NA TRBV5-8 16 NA CASSLDVGAAGNTIYF TGTGCCAGCAGCTTGGATGTAGGGGCGGCTGGAAACACCATATATTTT